This T cell receptor beta chain appears in the sequencing data of a study of T cell repertoires in cytomegalovirus infection. Study context: Signatures in public TCR beta sequences pointed to both CMV infection and matching HLA type.

The CDR3 runs to 16 residues. The V gene lost 4 bases and the J gene lost 0 bases, with 16 bases spanning the gap. Germline V gives CDR1 SGHTA, CDR2 FQGNSA. This clonotype appeared many times. What it binds is not known. Each CDR3 protein gets one entry after TCRdb re-called the reads with MiXCR. The table has roughly 570,000 distinct CDR3 sequences, 40% seen once. The specimen was cultured PBMCs, collected from culture after CMV antigen stimulation. The V call is TRBV7-2, the J call TRBJ2-7, with D possibly TRBD2 on 6 matching bases. The TCR was taken from a human donor in good health (CMV status not recorded). Some clones in this sample may be carry-over from other donors' samples. The CDR3 nucleotides read TGTGCCAGCAGCTCCCTGGGTCTCGGGAGCTCCTACGAGCAGTACTTC. Protein sequence: CASSSLGLGSSYEQYF.